A single T cell receptor (beta chain) is shown here with its context. The study recruited people aged about 18 to 95 years across around 24 US areas. Recovered participants had two consecutive negative NP/OP PCR tests, healthcare professional clearance, or symptom resolution. Measured with immunoSEQ multiplex PCR; TCRdb has only the in-frame clones, and not every one. The data contain some 500,000 clones, roughly 90% of them singletons. The CDR3 sequence is 22 residues long. Germline V gene lookup returns CDR1 LGHDT and CDR2 YNNKEL (reference sequence). Between the trimmed V and J ends, which lost 0 bases and 2 bases, there was a span of 26 bases. The data stem from a study of blood T cell repertoires in COVID-19. Across the study: Specimens from acute and convalescent COVID-19 originated in the United States, Italy and Spain. T cells, B-cell-depleted T cells, or PBMCs supplied cDNA or gDNA.

This TCR was sampled from a woman aged 40 to 49 who had recovered from COVID-19. The chain employs TRBV3-1 (or the pseudogene TRBV3-2) and TRBJ2-6, with D maybe TRBD2 (5 bases). The sequenced sample consisted of PBMCs or T cells enriched from blood (not recorded which). CDR3 DNA: TGTGCCAGCAGCCAAGATGGGGTAGGGCGGAGGACGGAGATCACTGGGGCCAACGTCCTGACTTTC. Protein product: CASSQDGVGRRTEITGANVLTF.